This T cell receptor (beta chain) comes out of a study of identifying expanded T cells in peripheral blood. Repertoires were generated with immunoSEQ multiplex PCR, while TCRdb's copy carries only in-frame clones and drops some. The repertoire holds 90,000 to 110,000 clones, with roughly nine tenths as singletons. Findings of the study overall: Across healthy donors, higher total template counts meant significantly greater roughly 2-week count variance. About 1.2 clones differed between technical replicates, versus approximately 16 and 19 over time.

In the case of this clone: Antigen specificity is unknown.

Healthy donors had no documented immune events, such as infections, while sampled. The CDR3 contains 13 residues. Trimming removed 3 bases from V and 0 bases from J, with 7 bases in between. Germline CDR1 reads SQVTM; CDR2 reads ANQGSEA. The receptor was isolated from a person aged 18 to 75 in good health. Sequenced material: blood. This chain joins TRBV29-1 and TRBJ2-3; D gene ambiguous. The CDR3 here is CSVEKLSTDTQYF. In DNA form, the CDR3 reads TGCAGCGTTGAGAAGCTAAGCACAGATACGCAGTATTTT.